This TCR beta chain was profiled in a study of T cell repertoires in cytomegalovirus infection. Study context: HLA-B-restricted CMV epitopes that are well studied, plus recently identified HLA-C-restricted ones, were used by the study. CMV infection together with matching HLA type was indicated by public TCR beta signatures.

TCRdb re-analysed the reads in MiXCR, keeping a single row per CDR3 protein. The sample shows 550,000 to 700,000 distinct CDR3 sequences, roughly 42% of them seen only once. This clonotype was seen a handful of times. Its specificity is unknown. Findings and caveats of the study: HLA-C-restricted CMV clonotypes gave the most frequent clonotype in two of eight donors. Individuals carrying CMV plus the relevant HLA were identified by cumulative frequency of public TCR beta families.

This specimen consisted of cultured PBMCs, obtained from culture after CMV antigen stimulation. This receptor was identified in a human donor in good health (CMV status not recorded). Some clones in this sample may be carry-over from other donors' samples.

CDR3 loop: CASSYIFEGAGTNTGELFF. In DNA form, the CDR3 reads TGTGCCAGCAGCTATATATTTGAGGGAGCGGGGACGAACACCGGGGAGCTGTTTTTT. This chain links TRBV7-6 with TRBJ2-2; 7 positions agree with TRBD2. V shed 4 bases and J 0 bases; nucleotides not matched to a gene: 14. The CDR3 runs to 19 residues. Germline CDR1 is SGHVS and CDR2 is FNYEAQ.